These 9 T cell receptor beta chains share one sample of origin, sequenced in a study of T cells in Graves' hyperthyroidism and ophthalmopathy. RNA transcripts yielded amplified TCR beta CDR3 regions. The TCR CDR3 was amplified in a first-round RT-PCR using the HTBI primer set. One entry per CDR3 protein, called by TCRdb with MiXCR from the multiplex PCR reads. The sample includes roughly 300,000 distinct CDR3 sequences, around 23% of them seen just once. Sequencing was carried out using blood. These TCRs come from a woman between 50 and 59 years old with Graves' hyperthyroidism.

There are many counts of this clonotype. This sequence joins TRBV7-3 and TRBJ2-3; D is ambiguous. This CDR3 comprises 12 residues. The V and J ends lost 6 bases and 5 bases respectively, with 9 bases between them. CDR1 is SGHTA, CDR2 FQGTGA, per germline. The DNA of the CDR3 is TGTGCCAGCAGTCCCCGTGGAGATACGCAGTATTTT. Encoded protein: CASSPRGDTQYF.

This clonotype was recorded at least ten times. The V gene is TRBV7-9, the J gene TRBJ1-1; D is perhaps TRBD1 (6 bases). Between the trimmed V and J ends, which lost 3 bases and 4 bases, there was a span of 12 bases. CDR3 length equals 14 residues. Germline CDR1 and CDR2: SEHNR and FQNEAQ (reference sequence). The CDR3 is CASSFQGFGTEAFF. In DNA, the CDR3 is TGTGCCAGCAGCTTTCAGGGGTTTGGCACTGAAGCTTTCTTT.

V gene TRBV28 combines with J gene TRBJ2-3; 7 bases line up with TRBD2. Trimming removed 4 bases from V and 5 bases from J; junction bases left unmatched: 12. This CDR3 has 16 residues. The germline CDR1 and CDR2 sequences are MDHEN and SYDVKM. The CDR3 region has the DNA TGTGCCAGCAGTTCCTTGACTAGCAGGAACGAAGATACGCAGTATTTT. Amino acid sequence: CASSSLTSRNEDTQYF.

This clonotype was seen many times. The rearrangement joins TRBV6-1 to TRBJ2-1, with 9 bases lining up with TRBD2. CDR3 length: 15 residues. The germline CDR1 and CDR2 sequences are MNHNS and SASEGT. J gave up 7 bases and V 6 bases, and 10 bases lay outside the gene matches. Here the CDR3 reads CASRKRLSGSNEQFF. As DNA, the CDR3 is TGTGCCAGCAGGAAACGGCTTAGCGGGAGTAATGAGCAGTTCTTC.

Of note for this clonotype: A much larger clone lies a single base off, so this may be a read error. The chain has TRBV3-1 and TRBJ2-7; no definite D call. Germline CDR1 LGHDT, CDR2 YNNKEL (reference sequence). This CDR3 region has 11 residues. CDR3 loop: CVTRSPYEQYF. The CDR3 bases are TGTGTCACCCGCAGCCCCTACGAGCAGTACTTC.

This clonotype was seen ten or more times. The V call is TRBV20-1, the J call TRBJ2-1, with TRBD2 matching over 9 bases. Losses at the gene ends were 6 bases for V and 1 base for J; bases not matched to a gene: 4. This CDR3 spans 14 amino acids. Germline values: CDR1 DFQATT, CDR2 SNEGSKA (reference sequence). The CDR3 loop is CSAPAGGSYNEQFF. The DNA of the CDR3 is TGCAGTGCCCCAGCGGGAGGATCCTACAATGAGCAGTTCTTC.

This clonotype occurred many times. The V gene is TRBV7-2, the J gene TRBJ1-2; a weak D match, TRBD1 (5 bases). The CDR3 contains 13 residues. Per the germline V gene, CDR1 is SGHTA and CDR2 is FQGNSA. Trimming stripped 5 bases from V and 11 bases from J, with 18 bases between. Here the CDR3 reads CASSPTLLTDYTF. As DNA, the CDR3 is TGTGCCAGCAGCCCCACCCTCCTGACAGATTACACCTTC.

The chain links TRBV24-1 to TRBJ2-2, with D maybe TRBD1 (5 bases). This CDR3 is built from 17 residues. Trimming stripped 2 bases from V and 3 bases from J, with 15 bases between. Germline CDR1 KGHDR, CDR2 SFDVKD. CDR3 in DNA: TGTGCCACCAGTGATTCTCCAGGGTTCGAGGACACCGGGGAGCTGTTTTTT. As protein: CATSDSPGFEDTGELFF.

A few counts support this clonotype. The chain has TRBV20-1 and TRBJ2-4; 7 nucleotides line up with TRBD1. The ends lost 5 bases at V and 3 bases at J; junction bases unmatched: 10. The germline gives CDR1 DFQATT, CDR2 SNEGSKA (reference sequence). CDR3 length equals 15 residues. The CDR3 sequence is CSAPRQGMDKNIQYF. CDR3 nucleotides: TGCAGTGCTCCACGACAGGGAATGGACAAAAACATTCAGTACTTC.